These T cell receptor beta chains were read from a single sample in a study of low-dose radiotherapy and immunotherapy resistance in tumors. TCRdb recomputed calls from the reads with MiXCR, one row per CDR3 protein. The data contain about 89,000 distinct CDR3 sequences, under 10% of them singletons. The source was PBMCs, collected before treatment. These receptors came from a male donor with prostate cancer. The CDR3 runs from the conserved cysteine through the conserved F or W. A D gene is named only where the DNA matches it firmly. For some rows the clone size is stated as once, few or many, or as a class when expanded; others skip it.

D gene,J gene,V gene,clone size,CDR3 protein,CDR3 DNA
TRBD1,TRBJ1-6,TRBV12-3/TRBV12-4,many,CASTGQYNSPLHF,TGTGCCAGCACGGGACAGTATAATTCACCCCTCCACTTT
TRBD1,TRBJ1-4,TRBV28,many,CASSPEGQGWEKLFF,TGTGCCAGCAGTCCAGAGGGACAGGGCTGGGAAAAACTGTTTTTT
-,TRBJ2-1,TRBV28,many,CASKVGGAGNEQFF,TGTGCCAGCAAGGTCGGGGGAGCGGGCAATGAGCAGTTCTTC
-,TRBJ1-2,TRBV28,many,CASSLYGGGYGYTF,TGTGCCAGCAGTTTATATGGGGGAGGCTATGGCTACACCTTC
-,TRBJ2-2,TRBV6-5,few,CASSYSTWGRGTGELFFF,-
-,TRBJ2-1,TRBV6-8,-,CASLSQAREQFF,TGTGCCAGCCTGTCACAAGCCAGAGAGCAGTTCTTC
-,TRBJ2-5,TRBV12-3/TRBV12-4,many,CASSLGGFQETQYF,TGTGCCAGCAGTTTGGGCGGGTTTCAAGAGACCCAGTACTTC
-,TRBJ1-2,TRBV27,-,CASSLWSGTNYGYTF,TGTGCCAGCAGTTTATGGTCAGGAACTAACTATGGCTACACCTTC
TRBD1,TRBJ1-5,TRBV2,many,CASRGQDNQPQHF,TGTGCCAGCAGGGGACAGGACAATCAGCCCCAGCATTTT
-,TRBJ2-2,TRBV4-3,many,CASSQEAVPTGELFF,TGCGCCAGCAGCCAAGAAGCAGTCCCCACCGGGGAGCTGTTTTTT
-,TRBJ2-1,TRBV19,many,CASSGTRSYNEQFF,TGTGCCAGTAGCGGGACCCGCTCCTACAATGAGCAGTTCTTC
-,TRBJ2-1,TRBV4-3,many,CASSQEPLGGNEQFF,TGCGCCAGCAGCCAAGAGCCCCTAGGGGGCAATGAGCAGTTCTTC
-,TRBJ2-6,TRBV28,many,CASSTGEAGANVLTF,TGTGCCAGCAGCACAGGGGAGGCTGGGGCCAACGTCCTGACTTTC
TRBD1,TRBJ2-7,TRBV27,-,CASSPGFRDRGQEQYF,TGTGCCAGCAGTCCGGGTTTCCGGGACAGGGGGCAAGAGCAGTACTTC
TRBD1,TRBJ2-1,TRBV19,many,CASSTQGTGGGNEQFF,TGTGCCAGTAGTACCCAAGGGACAGGGGGAGGGAATGAGCAGTTCTTC
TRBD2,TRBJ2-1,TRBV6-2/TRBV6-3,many,CASSSSGSRFNEQFF,TGTGCCAGCAGTTCCAGCGGGAGTAGGTTCAATGAGCAGTTCTTC
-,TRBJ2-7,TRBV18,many,CASSPLGATYEQYF,TGTGCCAGCTCACCCCTGGGGGCGACCTACGAGCAGTACTTC
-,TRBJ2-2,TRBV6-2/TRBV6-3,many,CASSYESGHLNTGELFF,TGTGCCAGCAGTTACGAGTCCGGACACTTGAACACCGGGGAGCTGTTTTTT
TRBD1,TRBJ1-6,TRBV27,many,CASSFAGQQNSPLHF,TGTGCCAGCAGTTTCGCGGGACAGCAAAATTCACCCCTCCACTTT
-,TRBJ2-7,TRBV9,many,CASGGTTYEQYF,TGTGCCAGCGGGGGGACGACCTACGAGCAGTACTTC
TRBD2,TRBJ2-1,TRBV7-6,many,CASSFGLAGVSEQFF,TGTGCCAGCAGCTTTGGACTAGCGGGAGTGTCTGAGCAGTTCTTC
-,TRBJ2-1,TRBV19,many,CASSLTASSYNEQFF,TGTGCCAGTAGTTTAACAGCGAGCTCCTACAATGAGCAGTTCTTC
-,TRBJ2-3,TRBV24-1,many,CATSEPIADTQYF,TGTGCCACCAGTGAACCCATCGCAGATACGCAGTATTTT
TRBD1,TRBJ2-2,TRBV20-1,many,CSARDQDRLPGELFF,TGCAGTGCTAGAGATCAGGACAGGCTCCCCGGGGAGCTGTTTTTT
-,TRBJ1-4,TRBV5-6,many,CASSLGGGAFNEKLFF,TGTGCCAGCAGCTTGGGCGGTGGGGCCTTTAATGAAAAACTGTTTTTT
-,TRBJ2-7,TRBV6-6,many,CASTSAYEQYF,TGTGCCAGCACTTCGGCCTACGAGCAGTACTTC
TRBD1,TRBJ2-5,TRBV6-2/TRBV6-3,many,CASSYGQGGPHGETQYF,TGTGCCAGCAGTTACGGACAGGGTGGTCCGCATGGGGAGACCCAGTACTTC
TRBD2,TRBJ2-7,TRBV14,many,CASSQAGTSGTYEQYF,TGTGCCAGCAGCCAAGCCGGGACTAGCGGGACATACGAGCAGTACTTC
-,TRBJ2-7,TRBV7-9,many,CASSLVLGSEQYF,TGTGCCAGCAGCTTAGTTCTGGGAAGCGAGCAGTACTTC
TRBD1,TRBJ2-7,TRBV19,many,CASRTTWTGTHEQYF,TGTGCCAGTCGAACCACCTGGACAGGGACCCACGAGCAGTACTTC
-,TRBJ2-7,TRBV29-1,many,CSVETGEQYF,TGCAGCGTCGAGACGGGAGAGCAGTACTTC
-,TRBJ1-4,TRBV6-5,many,CASRTGPNEKLFF,TGTGCCAGCAGGACAGGCCCTAATGAAAAACTGTTTTTT
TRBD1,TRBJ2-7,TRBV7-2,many,CASSRSRDRAYEQYF,TGTGCCAGCAGCCGGAGCCGGGACAGGGCCTACGAGCAGTACTTC
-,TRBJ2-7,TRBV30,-,CAWSLRGDSYEQYF,TGTGCCTGGTCTCTGAGGGGGGACTCCTACGAGCAGTACTTC
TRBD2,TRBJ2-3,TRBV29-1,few,CSAQLAPNTDTQYF,TGCAGCGCCCAACTAGCGCCGAACACAGATACGCAGTATTTT
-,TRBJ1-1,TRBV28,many,CASRRATNTEAFF,TGTGCCAGTCGCAGGGCGACGAACACTGAAGCTTTCTTT
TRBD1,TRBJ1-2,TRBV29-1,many,CSVGQGYGYTF,TGCAGCGTGGGACAGGGGTATGGCTACACCTTC
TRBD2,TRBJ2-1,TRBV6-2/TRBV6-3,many,CASTYQLADQQFF,TGTGCCAGCACCTATCAACTAGCGGACCAGCAGTTCTTC
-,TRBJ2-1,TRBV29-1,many,CSVADKSNNEQFF,TGCAGCGTCGCTGATAAGTCTAACAATGAGCAGTTCTTC
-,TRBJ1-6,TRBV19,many,CASSARSTNSPLHF,TGTGCCAGTAGTGCTCGTAGCACGAATTCACCCCTCCACTTT
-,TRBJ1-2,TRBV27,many,CASSPNPNYGYTF,TGTGCCAGCAGTCCTAATCCTAACTATGGCTACACCTTC
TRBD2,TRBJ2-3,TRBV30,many,CAWSQIGLGTDTQYF,TGTGCCTGGAGCCAAATAGGACTAGGCACAGATACGCAGTATTTT
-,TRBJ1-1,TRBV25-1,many,CASSLRNTEAFF,TGTGCCAGCAGCCTCCGGAACACTGAAGCTTTCTTT
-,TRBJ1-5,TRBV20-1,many,CSARDGTSNQPQHF,TGCAGTGCCCGGGACGGGACAAGCAATCAGCCCCAGCATTTT
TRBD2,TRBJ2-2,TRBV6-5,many,CASSWGLAGRGELFF,TGTGCCAGCAGTTGGGGACTAGCGGGACGCGGGGAGCTGTTTTTT
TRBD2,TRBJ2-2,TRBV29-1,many,CSVRGLAGSANTGELFF,TGCAGCGTGAGGGGACTAGCGGGATCTGCGAACACCGGGGAGCTGTTTTTT
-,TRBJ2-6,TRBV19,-,CASSLAGFPALSGANVLTF,TGTGCCAGTAGTCTGGCGGGCTTCCCGGCCCTCTCTGGGGCCAACGTCCTGACTTTC
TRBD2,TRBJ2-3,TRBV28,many,CASRELAESTDTQYF,TGTGCCAGCAGGGAACTAGCGGAGAGCACAGATACGCAGTATTTT
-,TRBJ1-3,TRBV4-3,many,CASSQDSGVPGNTIYF,TGCGCCAGCAGCCAAGATTCAGGTGTTCCTGGAAACACCATATATTTT
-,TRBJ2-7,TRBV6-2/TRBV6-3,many,CASSELHEQYF,TGTGCCAGCAGTGAACTCCACGAGCAGTACTTC
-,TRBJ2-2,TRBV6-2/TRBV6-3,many,CASSYSPANTGELFF,TGTGCCAGCAGTTACTCGCCTGCAAACACCGGGGAGCTGTTTTTT
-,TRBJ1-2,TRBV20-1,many,CSARVVGSNGYTF,TGCAGTGCTAGAGTTGTTGGGAGCAATGGCTACACCTTC
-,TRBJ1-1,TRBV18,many,CASSRREMNTEAFF,TGTGCCAGCTCACGAAGGGAAATGAACACTGAAGCTTTCTTT
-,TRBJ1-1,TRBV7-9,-,CASSSRTDENTEAFF,TGTGCCAGCAGCTCACGGACAGACGAGAACACTGAAGCTTTCTTT